Below are 21 T cell receptor beta chains sequenced from a single sample in a study of early stage breast cancer tumors. The repertoire was sequenced with immunoSEQ multiplex PCR; TCRdb's copy has only in-frame clones and lacks some. This table has some 10,000 clones, approximately 78% appearing once. Sequencing was carried out using breast tumor tissue. These receptor sequences come from a person in their forties with breast cancer.

This clone was recorded only once. The rearrangement links TRBV7-9 to TRBJ1-1; perhaps TRBD1 as D (6 bases). Trimming stripped 5 bases from V and 4 bases from J, with 11 bases between. This CDR3 has 13 amino acids. Germline-derived CDR1 and CDR2 are SEHNR and FQNEAQ (reference sequence). CDR3 sequence: CASSPGQITEAFF. In DNA form, the CDR3 reads TGTGCCAGCAGCCCCGGACAGATCACTGAAGCTTTCTTT. The whole variable domain, filled in from reference TRBV7-9 and TRBJ1-1, reads DTGVSQNPRHKITKRGQNVTFRCDPISEHNRLYWYRQTLGQGPEFLTYFQNEAQLEKSRLLSDRFSAERPKGSFSTLEIQRTEQGDSAMYLCASSPGQITEAFFGQGTRLTVV.

This clone was counted between two and nine times. The chain combines TRBV10-1 with TRBJ2-7; TRBD2 aligns across 13 bases. CDR3 length: 17 amino acids. Germline CDR1 reads WNHNN; CDR2 reads SYGVQD (reference sequence). With 0 bases clipped from V and 5 bases from J, the junction kept 7 bases outside the gene matches. CDR3 residues: CASSESRGLAGFDEQYF. CDR3 in DNA: TGCGCCAGCAGTGAGTCGAGGGGACTAGCGGGATTCGACGAGCAGTACTTC.

This rearrangement joins TRBV30 to TRBJ1-6, with 8 bases identical to TRBD1. The germline gives CDR1 GTSNPN, CDR2 SVGIG (reference sequence). V was clipped by 3 bases and J by 3 bases; unmatched bases: 10. CDR3 size: 17 residues. The CDR3 reads CAWRPDRDFSYNSPLHF. For the CDR3, the DNA is TGTGCCTGGAGGCCGGACAGGGACTTTAGCTATAATTCACCCCTCCACTTT.

V gene TRBV19 combines with J gene TRBJ1-5; D possibly corresponds to TRBD1 (5 bases). The CDR3 is 13 residues long. Trimming removed 8 bases from V and 1 base from J, with 9 bases in between. The germline V gene encodes CDR1 LNHDA and CDR2 SQIVND (reference sequence). Here the CDR3 DNA reads TGTGCCAGTCGGCCAGGGAGCAATCAGCCCCAGCATTTT. Protein: CASRPGSNQPQHF.

This clone is termed medium-sized. The chain couples TRBV6-7 to TRBJ2-7, with D unclear. TRBV6-7 is marked as an open reading frame, function uncertain. This CDR3 is 14 amino acids long. The V end was cut by 0 bases, the J end by 3 bases, with 9 bases between. CDR3 region: CASSYSFPLYEQYF. The CDR3 nucleotides read TGTGCCAGCAGTTACTCGTTCCCTCTCTACGAGCAGTACTTC.

In this sample, this clone is large (0.1 to 1%). The chain links TRBV2 to TRBJ1-4, with D uncertain. Germline lookup yields CDR1 SNHLY and CDR2 FYNNEI. The CDR3 covers 16 residues. Trimming took 4 bases from V and 0 from J, leaving 12 bases between them. CDR3 sequence (DNA): TGTGCCAGCAGTGTGGGCCCCGCTTCAACTAATGAAAAACTGTTTTTT. This gives the protein CASSVGPASTNEKLFF.

The V and J genes are TRBV10-2 and TRBJ2-1; D not resolved. Germline V CDR1 and CDR2: WSHSY, SAAADI. The CDR3 totals 13 residues. V was cut by 6 bases and J by 8 bases, with 14 bases left in between. Here the CDR3 reads CASRRPSGHEQFF. The CDR3, as DNA: TGCGCCAGCAGGCGGCCGTCCGGTCATGAGCAGTTCTTC.

CDR3 region: CASSPGYEQYF. CDR3 nucleotide sequence: TGTGCCAGCTCACCAGGGTACGAGCAGTACTTC. The chain has TRBV18 and TRBJ2-7, with D unresolved. The germline V gene has CDR1 KGHSH and CDR2 LQKENI. CDR3 length: 11 residues. V was trimmed by 2 bases and J by 4 bases, leaving 3 bases between them.

This clone was found a few times. The rearrangement links TRBV27 to TRBJ1-4; TRBD1 aligns across 7 bases. This CDR3 is built from 14 residues. The trim removed 7 bases at V and 8 bases at J, leaving 10 bases unmatched. The germline V gene encodes CDR1 MNHEY and CDR2 SMNVEV (reference sequence). The CDR3 DNA follows: TGTGCCAGCAAAGCGACAGGGTTCTGGGAAAAACTGTTTTTT. It is translated as CASKATGFWEKLFF.

The chain carries TRBV20-1 and TRBJ1-2; D is uncertain. The germline V and J ends were trimmed by 3 bases and 2 bases, with 4 bases remaining between them. Per the germline V gene, CDR1 is DFQATT and CDR2 is SNEGSKA (reference sequence). The CDR3 has 11 residues. The CDR3 DNA reads TGCAGTGCTAGCCCCAACTATGGCTACACCTTC. It encodes CSASPNYGYTF.

This clone is deemed medium-sized. V is TRBV10-3 and J is TRBJ1-2; no firm D call. Trimming removed 4 bases from V and 3 bases from J, with 18 bases in between. CDR1 is ENHRY and CDR2 is SYGVKD in the germline V gene. This CDR3 spans 16 amino acids. Here the CDR3 DNA reads TGTGCCATCAGTGGCCTTTTGGGAGATTTGGACTATGGCTACACCTTC. It translates to CAISGLLGDLDYGYTF.

This chain joins TRBV19 and TRBJ2-7, with a tentative D call TRBD2 (5 bases). CDR3 size: 12 residues. Germline CDR1 reads LNHDA; CDR2 reads SQIVND (reference sequence). V was clipped by 9 bases and J by 6 bases, with 15 bases between them. The CDR3, as DNA: TGTGCCAGGACCACTAGTAGTGGCGAGCAGTACTTC. Translation: CARTTSSGEQYF.

The V and J genes are TRBV15 and TRBJ2-7, with TRBD1 identical over 7 bases. The CDR3 length is 15 residues. V shed 0 bases and J 2 bases; nucleotides not matched to a gene: 4. The germline V gene has CDR1 LNHNV and CDR2 YYDKDF (reference sequence). DNA of the CDR3: TGTGCCACCAGCAGAGATCACGGGACAGCCTACGAGCAGTACTTC. It encodes CATSRDHGTAYEQYF.

This clone was recorded a few times. As DNA, the CDR3 is TGTGCCAGTAGTGGGACCCTCTCCAATCAGCCCCAGCATTTT. It encodes CASSGTLSNQPQHF. The chain uses TRBV19 and TRBJ1-5; the D gene is possibly TRBD1 (5 bases). Per germline, CDR1 LNHDA and CDR2 SQIVND (reference sequence). The CDR3 totals 14 residues. V lost 5 bases and J 3 bases, leaving 11 bases between the germline ends. The variable domain in full, with the rest retrieved from reference TRBV19 and TRBJ1-5, is DGGITQSPKYLFRKEGQNVTLSCEQNLNHDAMYWYRQDPGQGLRLIYYSQIVNDFQKGDIAEGYSVSREKKESFPLTVTSAQKNPTAFYLCASSGTLSNQPQHFGDGTRLSIL.

The chain joins TRBV6-1 to TRBJ2-4, with 8 bases lining up with TRBD1. The CDR3 length is 16 residues. Per germline, CDR1 MNHNS and CDR2 SASEGT. Trimming took 1 base from V and 6 from J; bases not matched to a gene: 8. This chain's CDR3 is CASSEDAGTGSNIQYF. Written as DNA, the CDR3 is TGTGCCAGCAGTGAAGACGCCGGGACAGGTTCAAACATTCAGTACTTC.

The chain links TRBV4-2 to TRBJ2-2, with TRBD2 identical over 7 bases. This CDR3 region has 16 residues. From germline, CDR1 is LGHNA and CDR2 YNFKEQ. Trimming cost V 3 bases and J 0 bases; bases outside gene matches: 4. In DNA form, the CDR3 reads TGTGCCAGCAGCCAGGAACTAGCGTCGAACACCGGGGAGCTGTTTTTT. Its translation is CASSQELASNTGELFF.

The gene calls are TRBV7-9 and TRBJ1-2; D unresolved. Germline-derived CDR1 and CDR2 are SEHNR and FQNEAQ (reference sequence). Trimming pared 5 bases from V and 4 bases from J, leaving 17 bases between. The CDR3 length is 15 residues. This CDR3 is CASSTESGRFYGYTF. CDR3 nucleotides: TGTGCCAGCAGCACCGAATCGGGCAGGTTCTATGGCTACACCTTC. The whole variable domain, filled in from reference TRBV7-9 and TRBJ1-2, reads DTGVSQNPRHKITKRGQNVTFRCDPISEHNRLYWYRQTLGQGPEFLTYFQNEAQLEKSRLLSDRFSAERPKGSFSTLEIQRTEQGDSAMYLCASSTESGRFYGYTFGSGTRLTVV.

This clone is medium-sized by share. The chain uses TRBV23-1 and TRBJ2-7; TRBD1 aligns across 8 bases. TRBV23-1 is an open reading frame whose function is uncertain. The V segment lost 3 bases and the J segment 5 bases; nucleotides outside the gene matches: 6. The CDR3 sequence is 14 residues long. The CDR3 here is CASSQRTGSDEQYF. CDR3 bases: TGCGCCAGCAGTCAGAGGACAGGGTCGGACGAGCAGTACTTC.

This chain uses TRBV7-9 with TRBJ2-7; weak D call: TRBD2 (5 bases). This CDR3 is built from 14 residues. The V end was cut by 6 bases, the J end by 4 bases, with 16 bases between. Germline V gene data show CDR1 as SEHNR and CDR2 as FQNEAQ (reference sequence). CDR3 nucleotides: TGTGCCAGCAGTCTAACATATCGGGGTTACGAGCAGTACTTC. It specifies CASSLTYRGYEQYF.

The chain joins TRBV14 to TRBJ2-3; possibly TRBD1 for D (6 bases). V lost 6 bases and J lost 4, with 11 bases in between. Germline lookup yields CDR1 SGHDN and CDR2 FVKESK. The CDR3 runs 13 residues. CDR3 coding DNA: TGTGCCAGCAGGTTCACAGGGTCAGATACGCAGTATTTT. This encodes CASRFTGSDTQYF. The variable domain in full, with the rest retrieved from reference TRBV14 and TRBJ2-3, is EAGVTQFPSHSVIEKGQTVTLRCDPISGHDNLYWYRRVMGKEIKFLLHFVKESKQDESGMPNNRFLAERTGGTYSTLKVQPAELEDSGVYFCASRFTGSDTQYFGPGTRLTVL.

V and J are TRBV25-1 and TRBJ2-1; TRBD2 matches at 12 bases. V lost 2 bases and J lost 4; bases outside the gene matches: 3. Per the germline V gene, CDR1 is MGHDK and CDR2 is SYGVNS. The CDR3 is made up of 16 amino acids. CDR3 sequence: CASSEKGLAGYNEQFF. As DNA, the CDR3 is TGTGCCAGCAGTGAAAAGGGACTAGCGGGTTACAATGAGCAGTTCTTC.